This T cell receptor beta chain was documented in a study of regulatory T cells in long-lasting Graves disease. The CDR3 spans 17 residues. The V segment lost 2 bases and the J segment 0 bases; nucleotides outside the gene matches: 1. Germline CDR1 reads MDHEN; CDR2 reads SYDVKM. This clonotype was counted many times. Time point specified: newly diagnosed GD, antithyroid drugs for less than 3 months. The TCR library used RNA extracted from PBMCs. CDR3 regions were amplified by Arm-PCR using iRepertoire HTBI primers to build TCR beta libraries. One entry per CDR3 protein results from TCRdb running MiXCR on the multiplex PCR reads. Of approximately 390,000 distinct CDR3 sequences in the sample, 16% are singletons; the top ten hold 20%. The sample also formed part of further work on T cells in Graves' hyperthyroidism and ophthalmopathy.

The chain has TRBV28 and TRBJ2-6, with 10 bases that match TRBD2. This receptor was taken from a young woman with Graves disease. Material: peripheral blood mononuclear cells (PBMCs), obtained at new diagnosis, from a patient treated with antithyroid drugs. CDR3 DNA: TGTGCCAGCAGTTTAAGCGGGGGGGCCTCTGGGGCCAACGTCCTGACTTTC. It translates to CASSLSGGASGANVLTF.